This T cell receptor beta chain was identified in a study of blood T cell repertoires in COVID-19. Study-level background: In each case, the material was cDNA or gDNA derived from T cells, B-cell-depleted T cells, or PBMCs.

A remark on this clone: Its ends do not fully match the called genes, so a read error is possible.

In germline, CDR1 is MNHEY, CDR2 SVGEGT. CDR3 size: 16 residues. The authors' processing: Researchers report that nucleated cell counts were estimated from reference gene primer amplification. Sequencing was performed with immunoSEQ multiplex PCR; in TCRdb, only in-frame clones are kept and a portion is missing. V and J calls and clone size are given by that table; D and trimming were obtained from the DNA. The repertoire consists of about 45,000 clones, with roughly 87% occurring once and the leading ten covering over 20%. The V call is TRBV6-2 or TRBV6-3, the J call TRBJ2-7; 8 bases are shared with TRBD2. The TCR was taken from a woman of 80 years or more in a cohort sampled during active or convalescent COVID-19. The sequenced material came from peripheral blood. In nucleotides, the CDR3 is TGTGCCAGCAGGTACTCCTGGACTAGCACTACCTACGAGCAGTACTTC. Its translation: CASRYSWTSTTYEQYF.